These 10 T cell receptor beta chains share one sample of origin, sequenced in a study of OX40 agonist ivuxolimab in advanced cancers. Data came from immunoSEQ multiplex PCR; TCRdb stores just in-frame clones and leaves some out. The repertoire holds over 50,000 clones, with around 93% as singletons. Source: CD4+ or CD8+ T cells sorted from blood, taken in a trial of the OX40 agonist ivuxolimab. The receptors shown here come from an adult with an advanced solid tumor such as melanoma, head and neck, liver or kidney cancer.

The sample holds a few counts of this clone. The chain carries TRBV19 and TRBJ1-3; D gene unclear. The CDR3 totals 13 residues. CDR1 is LNHDA and CDR2 is SQIVND in the germline V gene (reference sequence). V gave up 3 bases and J gave up 0 bases, with 3 bases separating them. CDR3: CASSMGSGNTIYF. In DNA, the CDR3 is TGTGCCAGTAGTATGGGCTCTGGAAACACCATATATTTT.

This chain joins TRBV12-5 and TRBJ2-3; D perhaps matches TRBD2 (6 bases). Germline values: CDR1 LGHNT, CDR2 FRNRAP. This CDR3 spans 15 amino acids. V shed 6 bases and J shed 0 bases, with 13 bases lying between them. The CDR3 sequence: CASGMLAQSTDTQYF. The DNA for the CDR3 is TGTGCTAGTGGGATGCTAGCGCAGAGCACAGATACGCAGTATTTT.

The gene calls are TRBV6-5 and TRBJ2-1; D not certain. In germline, CDR1 is MNHEY, CDR2 SVGAGI. This CDR3 is 13 amino acids long. Deletions cut 0 bases from V and 7 bases from J, with 7 bases between. The CDR3 DNA follows: TGTGCCAGCAGTTACTCGAATTTTAATGAGCAGTTCTTC. Protein sequence: CASSYSNFNEQFF.

This chain joins TRBV2 and TRBJ2-7, with 7 bases identical to TRBD2. The CDR3 is made up of 16 amino acids. With 5 bases clipped from V and 2 bases from J, the junction kept 12 bases outside the gene matches. Per germline, CDR1 SNHLY and CDR2 FYNNEI. DNA for the CDR3: TGTGCCAGCAGTCCTGGACCGGGACTATCTCCCTACGAGCAGTACTTC. This encodes CASSPGPGLSPYEQYF.

V usage is TRBV19 and J usage is TRBJ2-3; D call uncertain. CDR1 is LNHDA, CDR2 SQIVND, per germline (reference sequence). The CDR3 runs to 15 residues. V lost 3 bases and J 2 bases, leaving 12 bases between the germline ends. CDR3 sequence: CASSMWDLDTDTQYF. CDR3 nucleotides: TGTGCCAGTAGTATGTGGGATCTCGACACAGATACGCAGTATTTT.

The chain carries TRBV5-1 and TRBJ2-7, with 9 positions matching TRBD1. Germline CDR1 reads SGHRS; CDR2 reads YFSETQ. This CDR3 comprises 16 residues. The V segment lost 5 bases and the J segment 5 bases; nucleotides outside the gene matches: 14. As DNA, the CDR3 is TGCGCCAGCAGTGAGTTTCCGGGACAGGGAGGGGACGAGCAGTACTTC. Translated, it gives CASSEFPGQGGDEQYF.

J is TRBJ2-1 and V is TRBV4-1; 15 nucleotides align to TRBD2. The CDR3 runs 16 residues. The ends lost 1 base at V and 10 bases at J; junction bases unmatched: 5. Germline CDR1 MGHRA, CDR2 YSYEKL. CDR3 region: CASSQAGLAGGGEQFF. The CDR3 DNA is TGCGCCAGCAGCCAAGCGGGACTAGCGGGGGGTGGGGAGCAGTTCTTC.

Written as DNA, the CDR3 is TGTGCCAGCAGCTCCGGTGATGAGAACTATGGCTACACCTTC. It yields the protein CASSSGDENYGYTF. The chain joins TRBV5-4 to TRBJ1-2, with D hard to call. Trimming removed 3 bases from V and 2 bases from J, with 11 bases in between. Germline CDR1 is SGHNT and CDR2 is YYREEE (reference sequence). The CDR3 spans 14 residues. The full variable domain, rest sourced from reference TRBV5-4 and TRBJ1-2, is ETGVTQSPTHLIKTRGQQVTLRCSSQSGHNTVSWYQQALGQGPQFIFQYYREEENGRGNFPPRFSGLQFPNYSSELNVNALELDDSALYLCASSSGDENYGYTFGSGTRLTVV.

The rearrangement links TRBV5-5 to TRBJ2-6; the D gene is possibly TRBD1 (7 bases). Trimming took 6 bases from V and 0 from J, leaving 19 bases between them. Germline V gene lookup returns CDR1 SGHKS and CDR2 YYEKEE (reference sequence). CDR3 length: 18 amino acids. CDR3 in DNA: TGTGCCAGCACCATGGAGGGGGCGCTGAGCTCTGGGGCCAACGTCCTGACTTTC. Protein sequence: CASTMEGALSSGANVLTF.

The CDR3 is CASSEGTGIRYGYTF. The CDR3 DNA follows: TGTGCCAGCAGTGAAGGGACAGGGATTCGGTATGGCTACACCTTC. V is TRBV2 and J is TRBJ1-2, with 8 bases matching TRBD1. Unmatched junction bases numbered 6, after V lost 1 base and J lost 5 bases. Per the germline V gene, CDR1 is SNHLY and CDR2 is FYNNEI. The CDR3 loop spans 15 amino acids.